The 27 T cell receptor beta chains listed next were all sequenced from one sample in a study of blood T cells in healthy people across ages. The second PCR ran roughly 6 to 12 cycles with a sample-barcoded 5' primer and J-beta primers. TCRdb used MiXCR to reprocess the 5' RACE reads, holding one entry per CDR3 protein. The profile covers some 1.1 million distinct CDR3 sequences, with around two fifths appearing a single time and 10% to 15% taken by the ten largest. Sample: blood. The receptors here all came from a man younger than 35 in good health.

This chain links TRBV20-1 with TRBJ1-5; D unresolved. The germline V and J ends were trimmed by 5 bases and 4 bases, with 9 bases remaining between them. CDR3 size: 12 residues. Per the germline V gene, CDR1 is DFQATT and CDR2 is SNEGSKA (reference sequence). CDR3 sequence (DNA): TGCAGTGCTGGGCCCCTTAATCAGCCCCAGCATTTT. Amino acid sequence: CSAGPLNQPQHF.

The sample holds many counts of this clonotype. J is TRBJ2-3 and V is TRBV6-6; no reliable D call. This CDR3 is 17 amino acids long. CDR1 MNHNY and CDR2 SVGAGI come from the germline V gene (reference sequence). The ends were cut back, 7 bases at V and 6 bases at J, with 26 bases in the middle. Written as DNA, the CDR3 is TGTGCCAGCACCCACTCCCAGGCTCCTACTCCGAGGGATACGCAGTATTTT. It is translated as CASTHSQAPTPRDTQYF.

In this sample, this clonotype turned up a few times. The chain couples TRBV5-6 to TRBJ1-2; the D is unclear. This CDR3 region has 14 residues. Germline V gene lookup returns CDR1 SGHDT and CDR2 YYEEEE. Trimming stripped 4 bases from V and 2 bases from J, with 12 bases between. This chain's CDR3 is CASSPPTVNYGYTF. Here the CDR3 DNA reads TGTGCCAGCAGCCCACCCACAGTGAACTATGGCTACACCTTC.

This clonotype was counted only a few times. The V and J genes are TRBV5-1 and TRBJ2-5; D may be TRBD1 (6 bases). This CDR3 comprises 13 residues. Germline CDR1 and CDR2: SGHRS and YFSETQ. Trimming removed 6 bases from V and 3 bases from J, with 12 bases in between. CDR3 in amino acids: CASIHEGEETQYF. CDR3 nucleotides: TGCGCCAGCATTCATGAGGGGGAAGAGACCCAGTACTTC.

Here the CDR3 reads CSAKDRLTNTEAFF. For the CDR3, the DNA is TGCAGTGCAAAGGACAGACTAACGAACACTGAAGCTTTCTTT. J is TRBJ1-1 and V is TRBV20-1; tentatively, D is TRBD1 (6 bases). V lost 6 bases, J lost 1 base, and 15 bases lay in between. Germline-derived CDR1 and CDR2 are DFQATT and SNEGSKA (reference sequence). The CDR3 is 14 residues long.

The J gene is TRBJ1-2, the V gene TRBV7-2; 8 positions match TRBD1. The CDR3 length is 14 residues. Per germline, CDR1 SGHTA and CDR2 FQGNSA. The V and J ends lost 5 bases and 7 bases, in that order; junction bases with no gene match: 9. The CDR3 region has the DNA TGTGCCAGCAGCACCACCGGACAGGGCGGTGGCTACACCTTC. Translating it yields CASSTTGQGGGYTF.

This clonotype was seen only a few times. The chain joins TRBV5-6 to TRBJ2-1; D may match TRBD1 or TRBD2 (6 bases each). The germline CDR1 and CDR2 sequences are SGHDT and YYEEEE. The V end was cut by 2 bases, the J end by 9 bases, with 15 bases between. The CDR3 is 14 amino acids. The CDR3 DNA is TGTGCCAGCAGCTTCCCCTCGGAGGGGGGTGAGCAGTTCTTC. Its translation is CASSFPSEGGEQFF. Complete variable domain (other parts from reference TRBV5-6 and TRBJ2-1): DAGVTQSPTHLIKTRGQQVTLRCSPKSGHDTVSWYQQALGQGPQFIFQYYEEEERQRGNFPDRFSGHQFPNYSSELNVNALLLGDSALYLCASSFPSEGGEQFFGPGTRLTVL.

The sample holds a few counts of this clonotype. In DNA, the CDR3 is TGTGCCAGCAGAACAACAGGGGGTGAAGCTTTCTTT. Translation gives CASRTTGGEAFF. The rearrangement joins TRBV28 to TRBJ1-1; 8 nucleotides align to TRBD1. Trimming cost V 6 bases and J 7 bases; bases outside gene matches: 4. Germline CDR1 reads MDHEN; CDR2 reads SYDVKM. This CDR3 is built from 12 residues. Complete variable domain (other parts from reference TRBV28 and TRBJ1-1): DVKVTQSSRYLVKRTGEKVFLECVQDMDHENMFWYRQDPGLGLRLIYFSYDVKMKEKGDIPEGYSVSREKKERFSLILESASTNQTSMYLCASRTTGGEAFFGQGTRLTVV.

The CDR3, as DNA: TGCAGTGCTAGAGTTGAGAGCTCCTATAATTCACCCCTCCACTTT. Its protein product is CSARVESSYNSPLHF. The chain has TRBV20-1 and TRBJ1-6; D remains ambiguous. Germline CDR1 is DFQATT and CDR2 is SNEGSKA (reference sequence). Trimming pared 1 base from V and 0 bases from J, leaving 7 bases between. The CDR3 contains 15 residues.

The chain links TRBV5-1 to TRBJ2-7; 9 nucleotides align to TRBD1. Germline V CDR1 and CDR2: SGHRS, YFSETQ. The J segment lost 7 bases and the V segment lost 3 bases, leaving 14 bases of the junction unmatched. This CDR3 has 16 residues. CDR3 sequence: CASSSMGQGEWDEQYF. The CDR3 DNA is TGCGCCAGCAGCTCCATGGGACAGGGCGAGTGGGATGAGCAGTACTTC.

The chain links TRBV20-1 to TRBJ2-3; D possibly corresponds to TRBD1 (6 bases). This CDR3 has 15 residues. The V and J ends lost 5 bases and 1 base respectively, with 16 bases between them. CDR1 DFQATT and CDR2 SNEGSKA come from the germline V gene (reference sequence). This chain's CDR3 is CSAWAAGAGTDTQYF. DNA for the CDR3: TGCAGTGCTTGGGCGGCAGGGGCGGGCACAGATACGCAGTATTTT.

This rearrangement joins TRBV7-9 to TRBJ2-5, with 11 bases that match TRBD2. The CDR3 is made up of 16 amino acids. Germline V CDR1 and CDR2: SEHNR, FQNEAQ (reference sequence). Trimming removed 6 bases from V and 0 bases from J; junction bases left unmatched: 6. The CDR3 region is CASRHTSGGYQETQYF. The DNA of the CDR3 is TGTGCCAGCAGACATACTAGCGGGGGTTACCAAGAGACCCAGTACTTC.

The J gene is TRBJ2-5, the V gene TRBV20-1; perhaps TRBD1 as D (6 bases). The DNA end lines up better with TRBJ2-7; the J call may be wrong. This CDR3 has 16 amino acids. The V gene's germline CDR1 is DFQATT and CDR2 SNEGSKA (reference sequence). The CDR3 region is CSARGMGTGIAYEQYF. DNA for the CDR3: TGCAGTGCTAGAGGCATGGGAACAGGGATCGCCTACGAGCAGTACTTC.

The chain has TRBV7-2 and TRBJ1-4; tentative D call: TRBD1 (5 bases). The CDR3 sequence is 14 residues long. The ends were cut back, 5 bases at V and 8 bases at J, with 15 bases in the middle. Germline assignment: CDR1 SGHTA and CDR2 FQGNSA. The CDR3 DNA reads TGTGCCAGCAGCGCCCGCGGGGGGGAAGAAAAACTGTTTTTT. It is translated as CASSARGGEEKLFF.

This clonotype was detected ten times or more. The CDR3 spells CASSLVAGSTDTQYF. CDR3 DNA sequence: TGCGCCAGCAGCTTGGTAGCGGGGAGCACAGATACGCAGTATTTT. J is TRBJ2-3 and V is TRBV5-1, with 8 bases fitting TRBD2. This CDR3 is built from 15 residues. Germline V gene data show CDR1 as SGHRS and CDR2 as YFSETQ. The junction had 0 bases not matched to a gene; V was cut back by 0 bases and J by 0 bases.

In this sample, this clonotype turned up a few times. The chain combines TRBV6-2 or TRBV6-3 with TRBJ1-1, with D possibly matching TRBD1 (5 bases). The germline CDR1 and CDR2 sequences are MNHEY and SVGEGT. The CDR3 is made up of 15 amino acids. V dropped 5 bases and J dropped 0 bases, with 13 bases sitting between them. CDR3 loop: CASSNRGVMNTEAFF. The DNA for the CDR3 is TGTGCCAGCAGTAATCGGGGGGTTATGAACACTGAAGCTTTCTTT.

This clonotype was seen a handful of times. The chain has TRBV20-1 and TRBJ2-3; 7 bases line up with TRBD2. Germline CDR1 is DFQATT and CDR2 is SNEGSKA (reference sequence). The V and J ends lost 0 bases and 2 bases, in that order; junction bases with no gene match: 5. The length of the CDR3 is 15 residues. CDR3 region: CSARERGRNTDTQYF. The CDR3 DNA reads as TGCAGTGCTAGAGAGCGGGGGAGGAACACAGATACGCAGTATTTT.

This clonotype was observed a few times. The chain carries TRBV7-3 and TRBJ1-5, with D hard to call. The V end lost 0 bases, the J end lost 3 bases, and 3 bases lay between the germline ends. Germline V gene lookup returns CDR1 SGHTA and CDR2 FQGTGA. This CDR3 is 13 amino acids long. DNA of the CDR3: TGTGCCAGCAGCTTAACAAACAATCAGCCCCAGCATTTT. Amino acid sequence: CASSLTNNQPQHF. Using reference TRBV7-3 and TRBJ1-5 for the parts outside the CDR3, the full variable domain is GAGVSQTPSNKVTEKGKYVELRCDPISGHTALYWYRQSLGQGPEFLIYFQGTGAADDSGLPNDRFFAVRPEGSVSTLKIQRTERGDSAVYLCASSLTNNQPQHFGDGTRLSIL.

Turning to this clonotype: The junction does not match germline at one end; this may be a read error. The rearrangement uses TRBV7-2 and TRBJ1-2; D perhaps matches TRBD1 (5 bases). Germline CDR1 reads SGHTA; CDR2 reads FQGNSA. The CDR3 sequence is 15 residues long. In DNA, the CDR3 is TGTGTCAGCAGCTCAAATGGGGGGGGGAACTATGGCTACACCTTC. Amino acid sequence: CVSSSNGGGNYGYTF.

The V and J genes are TRBV4-3 and TRBJ2-3; tentatively, D is TRBD1 or TRBD2 (5 bases each). The CDR3 totals 14 residues. Per the germline V gene, CDR1 is LGHNA and CDR2 is YSLEER. V gave up 1 base and J gave up 5 bases, with 10 bases separating them. In nucleotides, the CDR3 is TGCGCCAGCAGCCAAGGGGACGCCGGAGATACGCAGTATTTT. Encoded protein: CASSQGDAGDTQYF.

This rearrangement joins TRBV14 to TRBJ2-3, with TRBD1 as a possible D gene (5 bases). Trimming pared 4 bases from V and 3 bases from J, leaving 14 bases between. CDR1 and CDR2 (germline): SGHDN, FVKESK. This CDR3 spans 15 amino acids. CDR3 coding DNA: TGTGCCAGCAGCCGCCTATTCCAGGGAACAGATACGCAGTATTTT. Translating it yields CASSRLFQGTDTQYF.

This clonotype was recorded many times. The rearrangement uses TRBV9 and TRBJ2-1, with 7 bases identical to TRBD2. This CDR3 has 16 residues. V gave up 4 bases and J gave up 4 bases; unmatched junction bases: 11. The germline gives CDR1 SGDLS, CDR2 YYNGEE. The CDR3 protein is CASSLRAGGSYNEQFF. CDR3 nucleotide sequence: TGTGCCAGCAGCCTCCGAGCCGGGGGGAGTTACAATGAGCAGTTCTTC.

The rearrangement joins TRBV9 to TRBJ2-5; possible D gene TRBD1, 8 bases. Trimming took off 0 bases at V and 7 bases at J, with 13 bases between the two ends. The germline V gene encodes CDR1 SGDLS and CDR2 YYNGEE. The length of the CDR3 is 14 residues. The CDR3 DNA reads as TGTGCCAGCAGCGTAGTGGACAGGGAGGGGACCCAGTACTTC. Amino acids: CASSVVDREGTQYF.

In regard to this clonotype: Since a much larger clone is just one base distant, this may be a read error. This sequence joins TRBV6-5 and TRBJ1-2; D might be TRBD1 (6 bases). The CDR3 extends over 12 amino acids. Germline lookup yields CDR1 MNHEY and CDR2 SVGAGI. The CDR3 protein is CASRDSNYSYTF. The CDR3 nucleotides read TGTGCCAGCAGGGACAGTAACTATAGCTACACCTTC.

CDR3 in amino acids: CASTPTSGGDTDTQYF. For the CDR3, the DNA is TGTGCCAGCACCCCGACTAGCGGGGGAGACACAGATACGCAGTATTTT. The rearrangement links TRBV12-3 or TRBV12-4 to TRBJ2-3, with TRBD2 matching over 12 bases. This CDR3 has 16 residues. The J segment lost 2 bases and the V segment lost 7 bases, leaving 7 bases of the junction unmatched.

Here the CDR3 DNA reads TGTGCCAGCGTTGGCGGGGGAGGGACAGGGATTATCAATGAGCAGTTCTTC. This translates into CASVGGGGTGIINEQFF. The rearrangement links TRBV28 to TRBJ2-1; TRBD1 matches 9 bases. V lost 8 bases, J lost 6 bases, and 17 bases stayed unmatched. Germline-derived CDR1 and CDR2 are MDHEN and SYDVKM. The length of the CDR3 is 17 residues.

The rearrangement links TRBV20-1 to TRBJ1-4; 7 bases map to TRBD1. The trim removed 6 bases at V and 4 bases at J, leaving 8 bases unmatched. The germline CDR1 and CDR2 sequences are DFQATT and SNEGSKA (reference sequence). The CDR3 has 14 amino acids. The CDR3 DNA sequence: TGCAGTGCCCCTCGGGGGACAGTTAATGAAAAACTGTTTTTT. It translates to CSAPRGTVNEKLFF.